The 15 T cell receptor beta chains listed next were all sequenced from one sample in a study of T-cell reconstitution after alpha-beta-depleted transplantation in children. Preparing the TCRbeta library involved the use of unique molecular identifiers. In TCRdb, the PCR reads were re-called with MiXCR into one record per CDR3 protein. There are about 350,000 distinct CDR3 sequences in the sample; less than 15% occur only once, and 3.5% to 4.5% lies in the top ten. Here the sequenced sample was PBMCs, taken from the stem cell graft. All receptors come from a human donor who donated a stem cell graft to a child with Fanconi anemia.

This clonotype was recorded at least ten times. The chain recombines TRBV4-3 with TRBJ1-2; D ambiguous. V shed 6 bases and J shed 1 base, with 9 bases lying between them. Germline V lookup: CDR1 LGHNA, CDR2 YSLEER. This CDR3 is built from 13 residues. CDR3 residues: CASSRMINYGYTF. CDR3 nucleotide sequence: TGCGCCAGCAGTCGGATGATTAACTATGGCTACACCTTC.

This clonotype has more than one count but fewer than ten. V usage is TRBV20-1 and J usage is TRBJ2-7, with D possibly matching TRBD2 (7 bases). Germline lookup yields CDR1 DFQATT and CDR2 SNEGSKA (reference sequence). V was pared by 1 base and J by 1 base, with 14 bases between. This CDR3 is 15 amino acids long. The CDR3 is CSARGGGGRSYEQYF. CDR3 bases: TGCAGTGCTAGAGGAGGGGGGGGCAGGTCCTACGAGCAGTACTTC.

In its sample, this clonotype was seen many times. The CDR3 is CASSLPGQGTEQYF. In DNA, the CDR3 is TGTGCCAGCAGCTTGCCGGGACAGGGAACCGAGCAGTACTTC. This rearrangement joins TRBV5-6 to TRBJ2-7; 9 nucleotides agree with TRBD1. Trimming cost V 1 base and J 6 bases; bases outside gene matches: 5. This CDR3 region has 14 residues. Germline V gene lookup returns CDR1 SGHDT and CDR2 YYEEEE.

Remarks on this clonotype: At one boundary the junction diverges from the germline segment, which might be a read error. The CDR3 nucleotides read TGTGCCAGCAGTTACGGGGAAGGAATAGGCTGGAACGCCGGGGAGCTGTTTTTT. It is translated as CASSYGEGIGWNAGELFF. This rearrangement joins TRBV6-2 or TRBV6-3 to TRBJ2-2; D is uncertain. There are 18 residues in the CDR3. Germline V gene lookup returns CDR1 MNHEY and CDR2 SVGEGT.

CDR3 sequence reads: CASSPSPFEVTDTQYF. The DNA for the CDR3 is TGTGCCAGCAGTCCCTCTCCTTTTGAAGTCACAGATACGCAGTATTTT. The J gene is TRBJ2-3, the V gene TRBV9; D gene uncertain. The CDR3 has 16 residues. Germline CDR1 SGDLS, CDR2 YYNGEE. The V and J ends lost 5 bases and 2 bases respectively, with 18 bases between them.

This clonotype was counted between two and nine times. This sequence joins TRBV5-1 and TRBJ1-1; no clear D. V was pared by 3 bases and J by 0 bases, with 9 bases between. Germline V gives CDR1 SGHRS, CDR2 YFSETQ. CDR3 length: 14 amino acids. CDR3 in amino acids: CASSSYGVNTEAFF. DNA for the CDR3: TGCGCCAGCAGCTCCTATGGGGTGAACACTGAAGCTTTCTTT.

This clonotype was recorded many times. This chain uses TRBV7-2 with TRBJ2-2; TRBD2 aligns across 7 bases. From germline, CDR1 is SGHTA and CDR2 FQGNSA. The CDR3 length is 15 residues. Trimming took 2 bases from V and 0 from J; bases not matched to a gene: 0. CDR3 region: CASSLLAANTGELFF. The CDR3, as DNA: TGTGCCAGCAGCTTACTAGCGGCGAACACCGGGGAGCTGTTTTTT.

This chain connects TRBV5-1 to TRBJ2-5; 7 nucleotides match TRBD2. CDR1 and CDR2 (germline): SGHRS, YFSETQ. J gave up 2 bases and V 4 bases, and 8 bases lay outside the gene matches. The CDR3 contains 15 residues. The CDR3 coding sequence is TGCGCCAGCAGCCTAAGACTAGCCAAACAAGAGACCCAGTACTTC. Its protein is CASSLRLAKQETQYF.

This clonotype was observed at least ten times. The V and J genes are TRBV20-1 and TRBJ1-1; D is uncertain. CDR1 and CDR2 (germline): DFQATT, SNEGSKA (reference sequence). V lost 3 bases and J lost 5, with 7 bases in between. The CDR3 loop spans 11 amino acids. The CDR3 loop is CSASKGTEAFF. CDR3 nucleotides: TGCAGTGCTAGTAAGGGTACTGAAGCTTTCTTT.

This clonotype was found many times. The chain is built from TRBV20-1 and TRBJ2-1, with D possibly matching TRBD1 (5 bases). Germline V CDR1 and CDR2: DFQATT, SNEGSKA (reference sequence). The CDR3 is 12 residues long. Trimming took 3 bases from V and 5 from J, leaving 8 bases between them. CDR3 protein: CSARGQHNEQFF. DNA for the CDR3: TGCAGTGCTAGGGGGCAACACAATGAGCAGTTCTTC.

This clonotype occurred a few times. The chain combines TRBV5-1 with TRBJ2-7; D is uncertain. The CDR3 sequence is 15 residues long. V was pared by 3 bases and J by 0 bases, with 13 bases between. CDR1 and CDR2 from the germline V gene are SGHRS and YFSETQ. The CDR3 nucleotides are TGCGCCAGCAGCTCGGACGACTGGTTCTCCTACGAGCAGTACTTC. Its protein product is CASSSDDWFSYEQYF.

This chain joins TRBV4-3 and TRBJ2-7; 8 positions match TRBD2. Unmatched junction bases numbered 4, after V lost 0 bases and J lost 0 bases. The CDR3 covers 16 residues. From germline, CDR1 is LGHNA and CDR2 YSLEER. The CDR3 loop is CASSQDPGGSSYEQYF. The CDR3 DNA is TGCGCCAGCAGCCAAGATCCGGGGGGGAGCTCCTACGAGCAGTACTTC.

The sample holds many counts of this clonotype. The chain employs TRBV29-1 and TRBJ2-1; the D is unclear. Germline CDR1 and CDR2: SQVTM and ANQGSEA. This CDR3 has 11 amino acids. The V gene lost 2 bases and the J gene lost 3 bases, with 2 bases spanning the gap. The CDR3 nucleotides read TGCAGCGTTGAAATCTACAATGAGCAGTTCTTC. Protein sequence: CSVEIYNEQFF.

The chain recombines TRBV5-6 with TRBJ1-4; maybe TRBD1 (5 bases). Germline V gene lookup returns CDR1 SGHDT and CDR2 YYEEEE. This CDR3 region has 13 residues. V shed 0 bases and J shed 11 bases, with 11 bases lying between them. For the CDR3, the DNA is TGTGCCAGCAGCTTGGGGAGGGGTTGGAAACTGTTTTTT. Protein sequence: CASSLGRGWKLFF.

This clonotype was counted only a few times. The rearrangement links TRBV12-3 or TRBV12-4 to TRBJ1-6, with D perhaps matching TRBD1 (5 bases). The CDR3 totals 13 residues. Trimming pared 5 bases from V and 8 bases from J, leaving 10 bases between. The DNA for the CDR3 is TGTGCCAGCAGTCCGGGACTGGATTCACCCCTCCACTTT. It is translated as CASSPGLDSPLHF.